This T cell receptor (beta chain) was documented in a study of shared clonotypes between healthy human individuals. Trimming cost V 6 bases and J 2 bases; bases outside gene matches: 7. The germline CDR1 and CDR2 sequences are SGHKS and YYEKEE (reference sequence). The CDR3 is 15 amino acids. This clone has more than one count but fewer than ten. Assay used: immunoSEQ multiplex PCR; TCRdb lists only in-frame clones, some missing. The top ten hold around 10% of the sample, which has some 200,000 clones, approximately 70% seen once. The sequence was obtained from a man aged 25-40 years in good health. Sequencing was performed on memory CD4+ T cells sorted from blood. Subset of the sample: CD45RA-negative fraction. The chain carries TRBV5-5 and TRBJ2-3; 9 nucleotides match TRBD2. CDR3 protein: CASNRAGGTTDTQYF. DNA of the CDR3: TGTGCCAGCAATCGGGCGGGAGGGACCACAGATACGCAGTATTTT.